The rows below give T cell receptor beta chains drawn from one sample of a study of blood T cell repertoires in COVID-19. Method: immunoSEQ multiplex PCR; TCRdb's copy keeps in-frame clones and lacks some. There are about 150,000 clones in the sample; 80% to 90% occur only once, and 3% to 4% lies in the top ten. Sequenced input: peripheral blood. The receptors were sampled from a man between 65 and 85 years old with acute or convalescent COVID-19. CDR3s include the opening cysteine and the closing phenylalanine or tryptophan. A D gene is named only where the DNA matches it firmly. For some rows the clone size is stated as once, few or many, or as a class when expanded; others skip it.

>TRBD1|.|TRBJ2-2|TRBV4-1
CASSLSPRDRGRRSGELFF
TGCGCCAGCAGCCTAAGCCCCCGGGACAGGGGGCGCCGGAGCGGGGAGCTGTTTTTT
>TRBD1|.|TRBJ1-1|TRBV7-9
CASSLKRTGANTEAFF
TGTGCCAGCAGCTTGAAGCGGACAGGGGCGAACACTGAAGCTTTCTTT
>TRBD2|.|TRBJ2-1|TRBV2
CASTPTSGPEQFF
TGTGCCAGCACCCCTACTAGCGGCCCTGAGCAGTTCTTC
>.|.|TRBJ1-5|TRBV2
CASREGHQPQHF
TGTGCCAGCCGTGAGGGCCATCAGCCCCAGCATTTT
>TRBD1|.|TRBJ2-7|TRBV4-2
CASSRTGVNEQYF
TGTGCCAGCAGCCGGACAGGGGTGAACGAGCAGTACTTC
>TRBD1|.|TRBJ1-5|TRBV19
CATLVVVQGAKSDQPQHF
TGTGCCACCCTAGTAGTAGTTCAGGGGGCTAAATCTGATCAGCCCCAGCATTTT
>.|.|TRBJ2-1|TRBV27
CASSSNPGLQNEQFF
TGTGCCAGCAGTTCAAATCCGGGACTCCAGAATGAGCAGTTCTTC
>.|.|TRBJ2-4|TRBV7-2
CASSQITGAKNIQYF
TGTGCCAGCAGCCAGATTACAGGAGCCAAAAACATTCAGTACTTC
>.|.|TRBJ2-7|TRBV5-6
CASSLARIISYEQYF
TGTGCCAGCAGCTTGGCGCGGATTATATCCTACGAGCAGTACTTC
>TRBD2|once|TRBJ2-1|TRBV7-8
CASSLARREGSSYNEQFF
TGTGCCAGCAGCTTAGCGAGGCGGGAGGGGAGCTCCTACAATGAGCAGTTCTTC
>.|.|TRBJ2-1|TRBV5-1
CASRGGYNEQFF
TGCGCCAGCAGAGGGGGCTACAATGAGCAGTTCTTC
>TRBD2|.|TRBJ2-1|TRBV11-3
CASSRVMASGSHEQFF
TGTGCCAGCAGCCGAGTAATGGCTAGCGGGAGCCATGAGCAGTTCTTC
>TRBD2|.|TRBJ2-7|TRBV7-3
CASSLELAGGEQYF
TGTGCCAGCAGCTTAGAACTAGCGGGAGGTGAGCAGTACTTC
>.|once|TRBJ2-3|TRBV7-9
CASGGSTDTQYF
TGTGCCAGCGGAGGGAGCACAGATACGCAGTATTTT
>TRBD1|few|TRBJ1-2|TRBV7-9
CASSYGTGNNGYTF
TGTGCCAGCAGCTACGGGACAGGGAACAATGGCTACACCTTC
>TRBD2|.|TRBJ2-3|TRBV29-1
CSVGGASGSRTDTQYF
TGCAGCGTTGGGGGCGCTAGCGGGAGCCGCACAGATACGCAGTATTTT
>TRBD2|.|TRBJ2-3|TRBV28
CASSSWTSGSSDTQYF
TGTGCCAGCAGTTCCTGGACTAGCGGGAGTTCAGATACGCAGTATTTT
>TRBD2|few|TRBJ2-4|TRBV19
CASSIAGGSNIQYF
TGTGCCAGTAGTATAGCGGGAGGGAGCAACATTCAGTACTTC
>TRBD2|.|TRBJ2-7|TRBV28
CASSRRWDWGLAGVEQYF
TGTGCCAGCAGCCGTCGATGGGATTGGGGACTAGCGGGAGTCGAGCAGTACTTC
>.|.|TRBJ2-5|TRBV7-8
CASSLPQGLQETQYF
TGTGCCAGCAGCTTACCGCAGGGTCTGCAAGAGACCCAGTACTTC
>.|.|TRBJ2-7|TRBV6-6
CASSQWYEQYF
TGTGCCAGCAGCCAGTGGTACGAGCAGTACTTC
>TRBD1|.|TRBJ1-5|TRBV15
CATSREQGSNQPQHF
TGTGCCACCAGCAGAGAACAGGGGAGCAATCAGCCCCAGCATTTT
>.|.|TRBJ2-5|TRBV5-4
CASSLAGVVKTQYF
TGTGCCAGCAGCCTGGCAGGGGTCGTGAAGACCCAGTACTTC
>.|.|TRBJ1-5|TRBV7-8
CASSLGEVQPQHF
TGTGCCAGCAGCTTAGGAGAAGTTCAGCCCCAGCATTTT
>.|.|TRBJ2-7|TRBV4-1
CASSQEGAVYEQYF
TGCGCCAGCAGCCAAGAGGGGGCAGTCTACGAGCAGTACTTC
>TRBD2|.|TRBJ2-1|TRBV7-2
CASSLLAGAYNEQFF
TGTGCCAGCAGCTTGCTAGCGGGAGCCTACAATGAGCAGTTCTTC
>.|.|TRBJ2-7|TRBV11-2
CASSLGGGGRLYEQYF
TGTGCCAGCAGCTTAGGGGGAGGGGGACGACTTTACGAGCAGTACTTC
>TRBD1|.|TRBJ2-7|TRBV7-2
CASSFTGTGGHEQYF
TGTGCCAGCAGCTTCACCGGGACAGGGGGCCACGAGCAGTACTTC
>.|.|TRBJ1-2|TRBV7-3
CASSLNARGGYTF
TGTGCCAGCAGCTTAAACGCCAGGGGTGGCTACACCTTC